One and the same sample provided the 19 T cell receptor beta chains below, sequenced in a study of T cells in Graves' hyperthyroidism and ophthalmopathy. There were TCR beta CDR3 regions amplified from RNA transcripts. Initially, a first-round RT-PCR of the TCR CDR3 employed the HTBI primer set. TCRdb reprocessed the multiplex PCR reads via MiXCR and lists one record per CDR3 protein. The sample lists hundreds of thousands of distinct CDR3 sequences; around 39% were seen once. The sequencing sample was made of blood. These receptor sequences come from a man aged 18 to 35 with Graves' hyperthyroidism.

In its sample, this clonotype was seen a few times. The rearrangement joins TRBV12-3 or TRBV12-4 to TRBJ2-5; 10 nucleotides match TRBD1. V lost 6 bases, J lost 3 bases, and 7 bases stayed unmatched. The CDR3 is 15 residues long. The CDR3 nucleotides read TGTGCCAGCAGCAGTACCGGGACAGGGGAAGAGACCCAGTACTTC. This sequence encodes CASSSTGTGEETQYF.

Many counts were recorded for this clonotype. This chain links TRBV7-6 with TRBJ2-7, with a weak D call TRBD2 (6 bases). Trimming took off 5 bases at V and 6 bases at J, with 23 bases between the two ends. CDR3 length equals 16 residues. Germline CDR1 and CDR2: SGHVS and FNYEAQ. CDR3: CASSPNSRGLPFEQYF. The CDR3 coding sequence is TGTGCCAGCAGCCCCAATTCACGGGGACTCCCCTTCGAGCAGTACTTC.

The rearrangement links TRBV20-1 to TRBJ2-5; D possibly corresponds to TRBD1 (5 bases). Trimming stripped 3 bases from V and 1 base from J, with 15 bases between. Germline CDR1 reads DFQATT; CDR2 reads SNEGSKA (reference sequence). CDR3 length: 15 amino acids. The CDR3, as DNA: TGCAGTGCTAGTGAGACGGTTGGGGCCCAAGAGACCCAGTACTTC. Encoded protein: CSASETVGAQETQYF.

This clonotype was seen a few times. The CDR3 protein is CASSATMETQYF. CDR3 nucleotides: TGTGCCAGCAGTGCTACAATGGAGACCCAGTACTTC. V gene TRBV6-5 combines with J gene TRBJ2-5; D is undetermined. Germline-derived CDR1 and CDR2 are MNHEY and SVGAGI. The CDR3 extends over 12 amino acids. The V end was cut by 5 bases, the J end by 5 bases, with 9 bases between.

This clonotype was seen repeatedly, ten times or more. The chain links TRBV5-5 to TRBJ2-5; 10 nucleotides agree with TRBD2. Losses at the gene ends were 4 bases for V and 2 bases for J; bases not matched to a gene: 5. The CDR3 totals 15 residues. Germline assignment: CDR1 SGHKS and CDR2 YYEKEE (reference sequence). CDR3 nucleotide sequence: TGTGCCAGCAGCGGCACTAGCGGGGAACAAGAGACCCAGTACTTC. Translating it yields CASSGTSGEQETQYF.

V is TRBV29-1 and J is TRBJ1-1; no definite D call. The germline V gene has CDR1 SQVTM and CDR2 ANQGSEA. The V end was cut by 4 bases, the J end by 4 bases, with 10 bases between. The CDR3 covers 12 residues. The CDR3 DNA reads TGCAGCGTTGGCGGCAGCGGCACTGAAGCTTTCTTT. It codes for CSVGGSGTEAFF.

This sequence joins TRBV20-1 and TRBJ2-7; D gene uncertain. In germline, CDR1 is DFQATT, CDR2 SNEGSKA (reference sequence). CDR3 length: 12 residues. Trimming cost V 3 bases and J 2 bases, with 8 bases left between them. The CDR3 loop reads CSARSVPYEQYF. The CDR3 nucleotides are TGCAGTGCTAGGAGTGTACCCTACGAGCAGTACTTC.

This clonotype is a singleton in its sample. The chain employs TRBV11-2 and TRBJ2-7, with D possibly being TRBD2 (6 bases). The CDR3 has 16 residues. V dropped 5 bases and J dropped 3 bases, with 20 bases sitting between them. CDR1 is SGHAT, CDR2 FQNNGV, per germline. This chain's CDR3 is CASSPYQSSGSYEQYF. Here the CDR3 DNA reads TGTGCCAGCAGCCCTTATCAGTCGTCCGGGAGCTACGAGCAGTACTTC.

The rearrangement links TRBV7-9 to TRBJ1-1; the match to TRBD1 covers 8 bases. Germline values: CDR1 SEHNR, CDR2 FQNEAQ (reference sequence). V shed 5 bases, J shed 3 bases, and the junction held 11 bases outside the gene matches. The CDR3 runs 16 residues. This CDR3 reads CASSGPGGRGDTEAFF. CDR3 nucleotides: TGTGCCAGCAGCGGACCAGGGGGCCGTGGGGACACTGAAGCTTTCTTT.

This clonotype was seen more than once but under ten times. The chain joins TRBV7-9 to TRBJ2-2; 10 positions agree with TRBD2. The CDR3 consists of 16 residues. Trimming at V came to 5 bases and at J to 6 bases, leaving 9 bases not matched to a gene. Per the germline V gene, CDR1 is SEHNR and CDR2 is FQNEAQ (reference sequence). CDR3 in amino acids: CASSPPSGRAAGELFF. In DNA form, the CDR3 reads TGTGCCAGCAGCCCACCGAGCGGGAGGGCGGCCGGGGAGCTGTTTTTT.

There are many counts of this clonotype. The V call is TRBV15, the J call TRBJ2-7; the match to TRBD1 covers 10 bases. The CDR3 runs to 14 residues. V shed 1 base, J shed 7 bases, and the junction held 4 bases outside the gene matches. Germline V gives CDR1 LNHNV, CDR2 YYDKDF (reference sequence). The CDR3 loop reads CATSRGTGGNEQYF. In DNA form, the CDR3 reads TGTGCCACCAGCAGAGGGACAGGGGGTAATGAGCAGTACTTC.

This chain connects TRBV7-9 to TRBJ1-1; 7 bases align to TRBD1. Germline loops: CDR1 SEHNR, CDR2 FQNEAQ (reference sequence). The V gene end was trimmed by 5 bases and the J gene end by 4 bases; junction bases not matched to a gene: 13. This CDR3 region has 16 residues. CDR3 DNA: TGTGCCAGCAGCCCGAGTATACTGACAGGGTCCACTGAAGCTTTCTTT. Residues: CASSPSILTGSTEAFF.

This clonotype was observed at least ten times. This chain links TRBV6-1 with TRBJ1-1; no firm D call. From germline, CDR1 is MNHNS and CDR2 SASEGT. CDR3 length: 13 residues. V was cut by 7 bases and J by 4 bases, with 13 bases left in between. The CDR3 region is CASTETLGTEAFF. The CDR3 bases are TGTGCCAGCACCGAGACCCTGGGCACTGAAGCTTTCTTT.

The chain couples TRBV15 to TRBJ2-6; D not certain. The V gene's germline CDR1 is LNHNV and CDR2 YYDKDF (reference sequence). Trimming stripped 0 bases from V and 15 bases from J, with 3 bases between. CDR3 length equals 10 residues. CDR3 loop: CATSREDLTF. In DNA, the CDR3 is TGTGCCACCAGCAGAGAGGACCTGACTTTC.

This clonotype was observed many times. This sequence joins TRBV6-5 and TRBJ1-6, with D perhaps matching TRBD1 (5 bases). The V end lost 5 bases, the J end lost 5 bases, and 10 bases lay between the germline ends. The V gene's germline CDR1 is MNHEY and CDR2 SVGAGI. This CDR3 comprises 14 residues. This CDR3 reads CASSQTENNSPLHF. The DNA for the CDR3 is TGTGCCAGCAGTCAGACAGAGAATAATTCACCCCTCCACTTT.

The chain has TRBV7-9 and TRBJ2-5, with D tentatively TRBD1 (5 bases). Germline V gene lookup returns CDR1 SEHNR and CDR2 FQNEAQ (reference sequence). This CDR3 region has 16 residues. Trimming removed 5 bases at V and 1 base at J, with 17 bases between. For the CDR3, the DNA is TGTGCCAGCAGCGACCCACTGGACACCTCCCAAGAGACCCAGTACTTC. This codes for CASSDPLDTSQETQYF.

The chain joins TRBV7-6 to TRBJ2-6; D possibly corresponds to TRBD1 (6 bases). Germline V gives CDR1 SGHVS, CDR2 FNYEAQ. The V end lost 2 bases, the J end lost 4 bases, and 18 bases lay between the germline ends. There are 18 residues in the CDR3. CDR3 sequence: CASSLTTGATGGANVLTF. The CDR3 bases are TGTGCCAGCAGCTTAACGACAGGTGCCACGGGGGGGGCCAACGTCCTGACTTTC.

The rearrangement uses TRBV20-1 and TRBJ2-7, with 7 bases aligning to TRBD1. The length of the CDR3 is 14 residues. Looked up from germline, CDR1 is DFQATT and CDR2 is SNEGSKA (reference sequence). The V and J ends lost 1 base and 4 bases, in that order; junction bases with no gene match: 7. Here the CDR3 reads CSARAGTDNYEQYF. The CDR3 DNA sequence: TGCAGTGCTAGAGCCGGGACAGACAATTACGAGCAGTACTTC.

This clonotype was counted at least ten times. J is TRBJ1-1 and V is TRBV2; TRBD1 might be the D (5 bases). The germline V and J ends were trimmed by 3 bases and 3 bases, with 11 bases remaining between them. The germline V gene encodes CDR1 SNHLY and CDR2 FYNNEI. The CDR3 extends over 14 amino acids. The CDR3 DNA reads TGTGCCAGCAGTGAGTTGGGGGGGGACACTGAAGCTTTCTTT. Translated, it gives CASSELGGDTEAFF. The whole variable domain, remainder taken from reference TRBV2 and TRBJ1-1, is EPEVTQTPSHQVTQMGQEVILRCVPISNHLYFYWYRQILGQKVEFLVSFYNNEISEKSEIFDDQFSVERPDGSNFTLKIRSTKLEDSAMYFCASSELGGDTEAFFGQGTRLTVV.